These 17 T cell receptor beta chains came from one sample sequenced in a study of T cell repertoires in cytomegalovirus infection. TCRdb re-called the reads through MiXCR, storing one row per CDR3 protein. The sample shows some 160,000 distinct CDR3 sequences, more than 15% of them seen only once. Sequencing was performed on CD8+ T cells from PBMCs. These receptors originate from a human donor in good health (CMV status not recorded). Some clones in this sample may be carry-over from other donors' samples.

The chain is built from TRBV14 and TRBJ2-2, with unresolved D. CDR1 and CDR2 from the germline V gene are SGHDN and FVKESK. The CDR3 contains 18 residues. The V end lost 0 bases, the J end lost 1 base, and 15 bases lay between the germline ends. CDR3 protein: CASSQEVLIGRNTGELFF. CDR3 coding DNA: TGTGCCAGCAGCCAAGAGGTCTTAATTGGCAGGAACACCGGGGAGCTGTTTTTT. The variable domain in full, with the rest retrieved from reference TRBV14 and TRBJ2-2, is EAGVTQFPSHSVIEKGQTVTLRCDPISGHDNLYWYRRVMGKEIKFLLHFVKESKQDESGMPNNRFLAERTGGTYSTLKVQPAELEDSGVYFCASSQEVLIGRNTGELFFGEGSRLTVL.

This clonotype was seen just once. The chain couples TRBV28 to TRBJ1-6; TRBD1 aligns across 7 bases. Trimming took 6 bases from V and 8 from J; bases not matched to a gene: 7. The germline CDR1 and CDR2 sequences are MDHEN and SYDVKM. The CDR3 runs 14 residues. CDR3 bases: TGTGCCAGCAGCACTACAGGGGCCGATTCACCCCTCCACTTT. It codes for CASSTTGADSPLHF.

This chain uses TRBV7-6 with TRBJ2-2; TRBD2 aligns across 13 bases. The CDR3 is 18 residues long. The germline V gene encodes CDR1 SGHVS and CDR2 FNYEAQ. V shed 5 bases and J 5 bases; nucleotides not matched to a gene: 11. The CDR3 reads CASSRLTSGLAGTGELFF. Here the CDR3 DNA reads TGTGCCAGCAGCCGCCTCACCTCGGGACTAGCGGGGACCGGGGAGCTGTTTTTT.

This clonotype showed up just a few times. The chain has TRBV20-1 and TRBJ1-1; tentative D call: TRBD1 (5 bases). This CDR3 region has 15 residues. CDR1 DFQATT and CDR2 SNEGSKA come from the germline V gene (reference sequence). V was shortened by 0 bases and J by 11 bases, with 22 bases between the two germline ends. The CDR3 loop reads CSARDRGGQGPGAFF. CDR3 nucleotide sequence: TGCAGTGCTAGAGATAGGGGAGGGCAGGGCCCCGGGGCTTTCTTT.

This rearrangement joins TRBV6-4 to TRBJ2-6; D gene ambiguous. Germline values: CDR1 MRHNA, CDR2 SNTAGT. The CDR3 runs 14 residues. V was pared by 4 bases and J by 4 bases, with 8 bases between. The CDR3 protein is CASSANPGANVLTF. In DNA form, the CDR3 reads TGTGCCAGCAGTGCCAACCCGGGGGCCAACGTCCTGACTTTC.

V gene TRBV25-1 combines with J gene TRBJ1-1; 10 nucleotides line up with TRBD1. This CDR3 comprises 23 residues. Trimming cost V 7 bases and J 1 base; bases outside gene matches: 30. Looked up from germline, CDR1 is MGHDK and CDR2 is SYGVNS. The CDR3 protein is CASNVDPLGQGKYEAPWNTEAFF. The DNA of the CDR3 is TGTGCCAGCAACGTGGATCCCCTGGGACAGGGGAAATATGAGGCCCCTTGGAACACTGAAGCTTTCTTT.

This clonotype occurred many times. The V call is TRBV7-8, the J call TRBJ2-1, with no clear D. V was trimmed by 1 base and J by 4 bases, leaving 8 bases between them. The CDR3 spans 14 residues. Germline CDR1 SGHVS, CDR2 FQNEAQ. The CDR3 DNA reads TGTGCCAGCAGCTTAGAATCAGTTTACAATGAGCAGTTCTTC. Amino acids: CASSLESVYNEQFF.

This clonotype was detected only a few times. J is TRBJ1-4 and V is TRBV7-9; D call uncertain. Germline values: CDR1 SEHNR, CDR2 FQNEAQ (reference sequence). The germline V and J ends were trimmed by 7 bases and 4 bases, with 13 bases remaining between them. The CDR3 contains 14 residues. The CDR3 coding sequence is TGTGCCAGCACCTCCCTTGGCGGTAATGAAAAACTGTTTTTT. Translating gives CASTSLGGNEKLFF.

This clonotype appeared a few times. J is TRBJ1-2 and V is TRBV12-3 or TRBV12-4, with D unresolved. The CDR3 loop spans 15 amino acids. Trimming took 6 bases from V and 7 from J, leaving 21 bases between them. CDR3 sequence reads: CASRPAGSVFTGYTF. The CDR3 DNA reads as TGTGCCAGCAGACCAGCGGGGAGCGTGTTCACTGGCTACACCTTC.

This clonotype was counted ten times or more. The chain joins TRBV27 to TRBJ2-3, with D perhaps matching TRBD2 (7 bases). The CDR3 is 15 amino acids. The germline V and J ends were trimmed by 4 bases and 2 bases, with 13 bases remaining between them. Germline V gene lookup returns CDR1 MNHEY and CDR2 SMNVEV (reference sequence). The CDR3 sequence is CASSSRGAPTDTQYF. CDR3 bases: TGTGCCAGCAGTTCACGGGGGGCCCCCACAGATACGCAGTATTTT.

This clonotype occurred a few times. The CDR3 loop reads CASSLGASGGETQYF. In DNA form, the CDR3 reads TGTGCCAGCAGCTTAGGGGCCAGCGGGGGAGAGACCCAGTACTTC. The chain has TRBV7-8 and TRBJ2-5; 8 nucleotides align to TRBD2. CDR1 and CDR2 from the germline V gene are SGHVS and FQNEAQ. This CDR3 region has 15 residues. V lost 1 base to trimming and J lost 4 bases; unmatched junction nucleotides: 5.

This clonotype occurred a few times. The rearrangement uses TRBV14 and TRBJ2-1; unclear D gene. Per the germline V gene, CDR1 is SGHDN and CDR2 is FVKESK. The CDR3 sequence is 14 residues long. With 2 bases removed from V and 2 bases from J, the gap between germline ends came to 7 bases. The CDR3 reads CASSQRVTYNEQFF. DNA of the CDR3: TGTGCCAGCAGCCAAAGGGTAACCTACAATGAGCAGTTCTTC.

The chain recombines TRBV6-1 with TRBJ2-3; the D call may be TRBD1 or TRBD2 (5 bases each). With 4 bases removed from V and 1 base from J, the gap between germline ends came to 12 bases. Germline lookup yields CDR1 MNHNS and CDR2 SASEGT. The CDR3 loop spans 15 amino acids. The CDR3 reads CASSGPVGGTDTQYF. CDR3 nucleotides: TGTGCCAGCAGTGGCCCAGTGGGGGGCACAGATACGCAGTATTTT.

This clonotype was recorded at least ten times. The chain uses TRBV7-8 and TRBJ2-1, with 11 bases aligning to TRBD2. Germline V gene lookup returns CDR1 SGHVS and CDR2 FQNEAQ. V lost 5 bases to trimming and J lost 2 bases; unmatched junction nucleotides: 5. The CDR3 is 16 residues long. The CDR3 reads CASSPLSGRAYNEQFF. The CDR3 DNA sequence: TGTGCCAGCAGCCCCCTTAGCGGGAGGGCCTACAATGAGCAGTTCTTC.

The V call is TRBV7-2, the J call TRBJ2-5, with 7 bases identical to TRBD2. The germline CDR1 and CDR2 sequences are SGHTA and FQGNSA. There are 16 residues in the CDR3. The V gene end was trimmed by 3 bases and the J gene end by 2 bases; junction bases not matched to a gene: 9. CDR3 amino acids: CASSFPGGGGQETQYF. The CDR3 DNA reads as TGTGCCAGCAGCTTCCCTGGGGGGGGGGGTCAAGAGACCCAGTACTTC.

The V call is TRBV28, the J call TRBJ1-5; a possible D gene is TRBD1 (5 bases). Germline CDR1 is MDHEN and CDR2 is SYDVKM. The CDR3 runs to 12 residues. The V and J ends lost 6 bases and 4 bases respectively, with 7 bases between them. The chain's CDR3 is CASSYRNQPQHF. CDR3 in DNA: TGTGCCAGCAGCTACAGGAATCAGCCCCAGCATTTT.

CDR3: CASAGTGSSYEQYF. CDR3 DNA sequence: TGTGCCAGCGCCGGGACAGGGAGTTCCTACGAGCAGTACTTC. The chain uses TRBV2 and TRBJ2-7; TRBD1 matches at 9 bases. The CDR3 is made up of 14 amino acids. The junction had 6 bases not matched to a gene; V was cut back by 8 bases and J by 1 base. Germline values: CDR1 SNHLY, CDR2 FYNNEI.